One sample yielded the 21 T cell receptor beta chains listed below, sequenced in a study of beta chain features in type 1 diabetes. General observations from the study: All four CD4+ subsets from Type 1 diabetes patients carried moderately but significantly shorter TCRB CDR3s.

Expressed TCRB transcripts were sequenced, since all the RNA that had been isolated was reverse transcribed. TCRdb keeps only in-frame clones here, not all; method: immunoSEQ multiplex PCR. The sample contains 310,000 or so clones, approximately 10% of which appear only once. Their antigens are not known. The specimen was central memory CD4+ T cells from blood. These receptors were obtained from a man aged 25 to 40 with type 1 diabetes.

V usage is TRBV7-2 and J usage is TRBJ2-2; 8 positions match TRBD1. Germline lookup yields CDR1 SGHTA and CDR2 FQGNSA. The CDR3 consists of 16 residues. V shed 0 bases, J shed 6 bases, and the junction held 6 bases outside the gene matches. CDR3 loop: CASSLATGEKSGELFF. The CDR3 DNA sequence: TGTGCCAGCAGCTTAGCGACAGGGGAAAAGTCCGGGGAGCTGTTTTTT.

The chain recombines TRBV18 with TRBJ2-7; no reliable D call. Germline CDR1 is KGHSH and CDR2 is LQKENI. The CDR3 has 13 amino acids. Between the trimmed V and J ends, which lost 6 bases and 6 bases, there was a span of 15 bases. This chain's CDR3 is CASSQEPSLEQYF. The CDR3 DNA follows: TGTGCCAGCTCCCAGGAACCCTCCCTCGAGCAGTACTTC.

The chain combines TRBV9 with TRBJ1-2; 8 positions agree with TRBD1. This CDR3 spans 16 amino acids. Germline trimming cut 3 bases from V and 4 bases from J; bases unmatched to any gene: 11. Looked up from germline, CDR1 is SGDLS and CDR2 is YYNGEE. The CDR3 here is CASSEYDRGFSYGYTF. DNA for the CDR3: TGTGCCAGCAGCGAGTACGACAGGGGATTTAGCTATGGCTACACCTTC.

This clone was seen a few times. V is TRBV10-1 and J is TRBJ2-1; TRBD1 matches at 9 bases. CDR1 is WNHNN and CDR2 is SYGVQD in the germline V gene (reference sequence). V was pared by 4 bases and J by 12 bases, with 7 bases of the junction left unmatched. The CDR3 has 13 amino acids. The CDR3 nucleotides are TGCGCCAGCAGTGTCTTGCCGGGACAGGGGCAGTTCTTC. Protein sequence: CASSVLPGQGQFF.

Comments on this clone: Other DNA sequences in the sample encode the same CDR3. CDR3 sequence: CASSLGTPLNYGYTF. As DNA, the CDR3 is TGTGCCAGCAGCCTCGGGACGCCTCTGAACTATGGCTACACCTTC. V is TRBV5-6 and J is TRBJ1-2, with D perhaps TRBD1 (5 bases). Germline V CDR1 and CDR2: SGHDT, YYEEEE. Trimming pared 4 bases from V and 2 bases from J, leaving 15 bases between. CDR3 length: 15 amino acids.

The chain carries TRBV19 and TRBJ1-2; D might be TRBD1 (6 bases). V was pared by 3 bases and J by 5 bases, with 16 bases between. The CDR3 loop spans 15 amino acids. The germline V gene has CDR1 LNHDA and CDR2 SQIVND (reference sequence). The CDR3 DNA reads as TGTGCCAGTAGTATCGGGCGACCGGGGGCTTATGGCTACACCTTC. Translating it yields CASSIGRPGAYGYTF.

The J gene is TRBJ2-3, the V gene TRBV2; D possibly corresponds to TRBD1 (5 bases). CDR1 and CDR2 from the germline V gene are SNHLY and FYNNEI. The length of the CDR3 is 12 residues. The V end lost 6 bases, the J end lost 4 bases, and 8 bases lay between the germline ends. The CDR3 is CASSSGPDTQYF. CDR3 sequence (DNA): TGTGCCAGCAGCTCAGGGCCAGATACGCAGTATTTT.

The rearrangement links TRBV11-2 to TRBJ2-3; TRBD1 matches at 10 bases. The CDR3 runs to 16 residues. Germline CDR1 SGHAT, CDR2 FQNNGV. The junction had 3 bases not matched to a gene; V was cut back by 1 base and J by 2 bases. The chain's CDR3 is CASSLGRQGATDTQYF. The CDR3 DNA reads as TGTGCCAGCAGCTTAGGCAGACAGGGGGCCACAGATACGCAGTATTTT.

The table lists this clone with a few counts. The chain combines TRBV7-6 with TRBJ2-1, with TRBD2 matching over 9 bases. The germline V gene encodes CDR1 SGHVS and CDR2 FNYEAQ. The junction had 11 bases not matched to a gene; V was cut back by 3 bases and J by 11 bases. CDR3 length: 15 residues. CDR3 sequence reads: CASSFSRNSGGKQFF. Here the CDR3 DNA reads TGTGCCAGCAGCTTTAGTAGGAATAGCGGGGGAAAGCAGTTCTTC.

This clone has a handful of counts. The rearrangement uses TRBV27 and TRBJ2-6; TRBD1 matches at 11 bases. The CDR3 runs 17 residues. Germline values: CDR1 MNHEY, CDR2 SMNVEV (reference sequence). V lost 6 bases, J lost 3 bases, and 7 bases stayed unmatched. CDR3 residues: CASSPGQGARGANVLTF. CDR3 in DNA: TGTGCCAGCAGCCCCGGACAGGGGGCGCGTGGGGCCAACGTCCTGACTTTC. Supplemented by reference TRBV27 and TRBJ2-6, the full variable domain reads EAQVTQNPRYLITVTGKKLTVTCSQNMNHEYMSWYRQDPGLGLRQIYYSMNVEVTDKGDVPEGYKVSRKEKRNFPLILESPSPNQTSLYFCASSPGQGARGANVLTFGAGSRLTVL.

The genes are TRBV29-1 and TRBJ1-1; D uncertain. In germline, CDR1 is SQVTM, CDR2 ANQGSEA. Trimming took 3 bases from V and 5 from J, leaving 10 bases between them. The CDR3 covers 12 residues. The CDR3 bases are TGCAGCGTTGAGGGCCCCACGACTGAAGCTTTCTTT. This codes for CSVEGPTTEAFF.

This clone was recorded a few times. This chain uses TRBV30 with TRBJ2-5, with TRBD1 matching 8 bases. Germline CDR1 reads GTSNPN; CDR2 reads SVGIG (reference sequence). Trimming removed 7 bases from V and 3 bases from J; junction bases left unmatched: 4. The CDR3 extends over 12 amino acids. The CDR3 DNA reads as TGTGCCTCCGAGGACAGGGAAGAGACCCAGTACTTC. This gives the protein CASEDREETQYF. The variable domain in full, completed from reference TRBV30 and TRBJ2-5, reads SQTIHQWPATLVQPVGSPLSLECTVEGTSNPNLYWYRQAAGRGLQLLFYSVGIGQISSEVPQNLSASRPQDRQFILSSKKLLLSDSGFYLCASEDREETQYFGPGTRLLVL.

V usage is TRBV7-2 and J usage is TRBJ1-2, with D possibly TRBD1 on 5 matching bases. The germline V gene has CDR1 SGHTA and CDR2 FQGNSA. CDR3 length equals 14 residues. Trimming shortened V by 5 bases and J by 2 bases, and 12 bases separated the two germline ends. The CDR3 region is CASSPRQPNYGYTF. The CDR3 region has the DNA TGTGCCAGCAGCCCACGACAGCCGAACTATGGCTACACCTTC.

This clone was counted a few times. The rearrangement links TRBV4-2 to TRBJ2-3; no firm D call. V lost 1 base, J lost 4 bases, and 3 bases lay in between. The length of the CDR3 is 12 residues. Germline V gene lookup returns CDR1 LGHNA and CDR2 YNFKEQ. The CDR3 DNA sequence: TGTGCCAGCAGCCAAGGGCCAGATACGCAGTATTTT. Amino acid sequence: CASSQGPDTQYF.

This clone was seen only a few times. The rearrangement links TRBV19 to TRBJ2-7; 8 nucleotides match TRBD1. The CDR3 covers 15 residues. Per the germline V gene, CDR1 is LNHDA and CDR2 is SQIVND (reference sequence). V shed 3 bases and J 3 bases; nucleotides not matched to a gene: 7. The CDR3 region is CASSIAGQGLYEQYF. The CDR3 DNA follows: TGTGCCAGTAGTATCGCTGGACAGGGCCTCTACGAGCAGTACTTC.

This clone was detected only a few times. The chain combines TRBV4-2 with TRBJ1-2; 7 bases agree with TRBD1. V trimming: 0 bases; J trimming: 4 bases; junction bases outside the gene matches: 8. The germline V gene encodes CDR1 LGHNA and CDR2 YNFKEQ. The CDR3 runs to 16 residues. In DNA, the CDR3 is TGTGCCAGCAGCCAAGACGCGGCAGGGGGTGCCTATGGCTACACCTTC. It specifies CASSQDAAGGAYGYTF.

The rearrangement links TRBV11-2 to TRBJ2-3, with TRBD1 as a possible D gene (6 bases). The CDR3 length is 12 residues. Germline V CDR1 and CDR2: SGHAT, FQNNGV. Between the trimmed V and J ends, which lost 4 bases and 13 bases, there was a span of 15 bases. CDR3 amino acids: CASSSEGSGEYF. As DNA, the CDR3 is TGTGCCAGCAGCTCAGAGGGTTCAGGGGAGTATTTT.

With respect to this clone: The same CDR3 arises from other DNA sequences in this sample as well. V is TRBV5-1 and J is TRBJ2-1; 13 bases fit TRBD2. Per germline, CDR1 SGHRS and CDR2 YFSETQ. The CDR3 is 14 residues long. J lost 10 bases, V lost 4 bases, and 5 bases had no gene match. In nucleotides, the CDR3 is TGCGCCAGCAGCCCCGGACTAGCGGGGGTGGAGCAGTTCTTC. It is translated as CASSPGLAGVEQFF.

V is TRBV7-2 and J is TRBJ1-5, with D perhaps matching TRBD1 (5 bases). Per the germline V gene, CDR1 is SGHTA and CDR2 is FQGNSA. Trimming cost V 5 bases and J 0 bases, with 11 bases left between them. The CDR3 length is 15 residues. The CDR3, as DNA: TGTGCCAGCAGCCCCCGACAGTATAGCAATCAGCCCCAGCATTTT. Protein: CASSPRQYSNQPQHF.

Concerning this clone: The sample contains more than one DNA sequence encoding this CDR3. This chain links TRBV7-2 with TRBJ2-1; TRBD2 is a possible D gene (6 bases). This CDR3 contains 15 residues. With 7 bases removed from V and 3 bases from J, the gap between germline ends came to 16 bases. Germline lookup yields CDR1 SGHTA and CDR2 FQGNSA. The chain's CDR3 is CASTPTGDGYNEQFF. The CDR3 nucleotides read TGTGCCAGCACCCCAACGGGGGACGGCTACAATGAGCAGTTCTTC.

The chain combines TRBV6-5 with TRBJ2-7; D gene uncertain. V was pared by 5 bases and J by 3 bases, with 8 bases between. There are 12 residues in the CDR3. The V gene's germline CDR1 is MNHEY and CDR2 SVGAGI. DNA of the CDR3: TGTGCCAGCAGTCACAACGACTACGAGCAGTACTTC. It yields the protein CASSHNDYEQYF.